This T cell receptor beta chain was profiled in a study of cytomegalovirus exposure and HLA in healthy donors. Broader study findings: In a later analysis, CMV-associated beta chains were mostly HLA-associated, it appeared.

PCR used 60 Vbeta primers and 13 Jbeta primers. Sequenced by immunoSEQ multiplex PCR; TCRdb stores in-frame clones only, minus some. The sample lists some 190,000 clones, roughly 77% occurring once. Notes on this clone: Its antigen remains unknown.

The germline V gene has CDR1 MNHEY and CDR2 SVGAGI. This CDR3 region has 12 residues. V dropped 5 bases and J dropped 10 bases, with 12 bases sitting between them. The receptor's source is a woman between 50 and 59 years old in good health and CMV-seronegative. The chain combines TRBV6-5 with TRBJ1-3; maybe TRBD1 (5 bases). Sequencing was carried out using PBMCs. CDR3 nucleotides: TGTGCCAGCAGTATGGGGGGGGGTACCATATATTTT. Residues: CASSMGGGTIYF.